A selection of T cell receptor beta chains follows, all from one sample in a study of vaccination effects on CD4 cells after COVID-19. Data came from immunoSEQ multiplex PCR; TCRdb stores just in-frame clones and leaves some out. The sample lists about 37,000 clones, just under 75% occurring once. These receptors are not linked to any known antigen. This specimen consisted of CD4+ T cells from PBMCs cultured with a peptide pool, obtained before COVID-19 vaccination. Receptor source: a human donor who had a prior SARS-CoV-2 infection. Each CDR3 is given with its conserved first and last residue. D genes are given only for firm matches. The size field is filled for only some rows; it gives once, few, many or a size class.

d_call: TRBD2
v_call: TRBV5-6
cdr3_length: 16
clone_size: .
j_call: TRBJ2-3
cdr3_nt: TGTGCCAGCAGCTTGAGGACTAGCGGCAGCACAGATACGCAGTATTTT
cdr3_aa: CASSLRTSGSTDTQYF

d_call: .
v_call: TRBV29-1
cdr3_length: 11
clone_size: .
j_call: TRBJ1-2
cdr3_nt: TGCAGCGGGGTCCAGTCCTATGGCTACACCTTC
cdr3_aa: CSGVQSYGYTF

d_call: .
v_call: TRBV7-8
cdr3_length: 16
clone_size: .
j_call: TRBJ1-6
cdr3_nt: TGTGCCAGCACCTCGGGGGAGGGTAGGCATAATTCACCCCTCCACTTT
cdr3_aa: CASTSGEGRHNSPLHF

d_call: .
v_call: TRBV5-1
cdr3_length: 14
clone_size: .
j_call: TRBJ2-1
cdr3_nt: TGCGCCAGCAGCCCGGAGCCAAACTACAATGAGCAGTTCTTC
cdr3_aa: CASSPEPNYNEQFF

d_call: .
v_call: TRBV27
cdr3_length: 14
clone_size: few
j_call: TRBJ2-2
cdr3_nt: TGTGCCAGCAGTGTCCGGCAGGGTCCCGGGGAGCTGTTTTTT
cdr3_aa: CASSVRQGPGELFF

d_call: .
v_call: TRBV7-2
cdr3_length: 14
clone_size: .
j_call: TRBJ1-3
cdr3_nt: TGTGCCAGCAGCTTAGGCAACTCTGGAAACACCATATATTTT
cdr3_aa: CASSLGNSGNTIYF

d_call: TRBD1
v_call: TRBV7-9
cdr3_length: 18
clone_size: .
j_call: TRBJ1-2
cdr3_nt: TGTGCCAGCAGCGTGGGTCGGACAGGTCACATCGATAACTATGGCTACACCTTC
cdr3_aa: CASSVGRTGHIDNYGYTF

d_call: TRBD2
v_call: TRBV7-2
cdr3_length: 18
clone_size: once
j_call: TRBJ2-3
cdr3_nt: TGTGCCAGCAGCTTAGTAGGGACTAGCGGGTTAAGCACAGATACGCAGTATTTT
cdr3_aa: CASSLVGTSGLSTDTQYF

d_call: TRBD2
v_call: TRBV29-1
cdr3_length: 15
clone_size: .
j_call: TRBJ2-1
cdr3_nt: TGCAGCGCCGCCAGTAGCGGGAGCTCCTACAATGAGCAGTTCTTC
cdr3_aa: CSAASSGSSYNEQFF

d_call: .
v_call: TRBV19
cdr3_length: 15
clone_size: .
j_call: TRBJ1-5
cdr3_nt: TGTGCCAGTACGCAGGGGCTCAACCTAAATCAGCCCCAGCATTTT
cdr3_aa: CASTQGLNLNQPQHF

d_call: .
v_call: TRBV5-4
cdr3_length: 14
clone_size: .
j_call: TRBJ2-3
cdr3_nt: TGTGCCAGCAGCGATAGAGCTGGCACAGATACGCAGTATTTT
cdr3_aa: CASSDRAGTDTQYF

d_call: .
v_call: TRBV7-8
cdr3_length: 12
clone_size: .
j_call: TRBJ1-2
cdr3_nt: TGTGCCAGCAGCTTAGTCAACAGTGGATACACCTTC
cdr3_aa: CASSLVNSGYTF

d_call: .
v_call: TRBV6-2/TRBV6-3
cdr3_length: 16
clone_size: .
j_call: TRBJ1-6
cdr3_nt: TGTGCCAGCAGTTATTTTCCAGGAACCATCAATTCACCCCTCCACTTT
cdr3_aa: CASSYFPGTINSPLHF

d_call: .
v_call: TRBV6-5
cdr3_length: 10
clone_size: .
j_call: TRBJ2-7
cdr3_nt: TGTGCTTTTGGGGACCACGAGCAGTACTTC
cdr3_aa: CAFGDHEQYF

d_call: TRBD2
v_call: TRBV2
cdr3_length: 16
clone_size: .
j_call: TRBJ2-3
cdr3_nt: TGTGCCAGCAGTGATCCTCTCGGGAGGGGGGCAGATACGCAGTATTTT
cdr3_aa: CASSDPLGRGADTQYF

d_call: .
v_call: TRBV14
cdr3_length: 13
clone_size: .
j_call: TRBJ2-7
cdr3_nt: TGTGCCAGCAGCCCTCTGGGGGTCTACGAGCAGTACTTC
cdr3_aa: CASSPLGVYEQYF

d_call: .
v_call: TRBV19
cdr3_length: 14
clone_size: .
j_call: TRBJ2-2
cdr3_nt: TGTGCCAGTAGACAGGCTATAAACACCGGGGAGCTGTTTTTT
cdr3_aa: CASRQAINTGELFF

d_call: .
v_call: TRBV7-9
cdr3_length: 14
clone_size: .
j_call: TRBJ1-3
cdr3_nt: TGTGCCAGCAGCCCGACCTACCTTGGAAACACCATATATTTT
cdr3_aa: CASSPTYLGNTIYF

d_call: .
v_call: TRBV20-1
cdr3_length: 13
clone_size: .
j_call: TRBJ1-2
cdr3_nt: TGCAGTGCTAGTTCGGGGGGGAATGTTGGCTACACCTTC
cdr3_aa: CSASSGGNVGYTF

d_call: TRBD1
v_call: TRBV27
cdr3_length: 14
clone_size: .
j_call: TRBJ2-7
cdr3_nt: TGTGCCAGCAACCAACAGGGACAGGGGCGGGAGCAGTACTTC
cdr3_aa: CASNQQGQGREQYF

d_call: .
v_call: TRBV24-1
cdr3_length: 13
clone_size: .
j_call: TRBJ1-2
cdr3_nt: TGTGCCACCAGTCGGGGGACTAACTATGGCTACACCTTC
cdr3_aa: CATSRGTNYGYTF

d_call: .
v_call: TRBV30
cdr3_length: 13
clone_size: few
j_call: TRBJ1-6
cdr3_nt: TGTGCCTGGAGCGCGGAGGGGTATTCACCCCTCCACTTT
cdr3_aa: CAWSAEGYSPLHF

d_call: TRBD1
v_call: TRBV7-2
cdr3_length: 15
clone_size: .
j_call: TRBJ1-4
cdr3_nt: TGTGCCAGCAGCCCCAGGGACAGGGGAGACGAAAAACTGTTTTTT
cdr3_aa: CASSPRDRGDEKLFF

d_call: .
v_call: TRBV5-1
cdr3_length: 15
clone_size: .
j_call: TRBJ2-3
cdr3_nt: TGCGCCAGCAGCGCTTGGACAAGGAAGACAGATACGCAGTATTTT
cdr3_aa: CASSAWTRKTDTQYF

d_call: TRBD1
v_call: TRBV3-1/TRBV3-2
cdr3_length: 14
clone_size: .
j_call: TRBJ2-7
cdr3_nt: TGTGCCAGCAGCCGGGGGACAGGGGGACTCGAGCAGTACTTC
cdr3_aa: CASSRGTGGLEQYF

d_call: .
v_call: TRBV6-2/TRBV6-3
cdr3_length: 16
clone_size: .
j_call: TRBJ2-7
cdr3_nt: TGTGCCAGCAGTTCGGGGTTTTGGCCGTCAGTTTACGAGCAGTACTTC
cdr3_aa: CASSSGFWPSVYEQYF

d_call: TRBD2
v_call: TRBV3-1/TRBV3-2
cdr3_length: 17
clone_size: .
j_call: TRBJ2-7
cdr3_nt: TGTGCCAGCAGCCAAACTAATAGCGGGGGGTTATCCTACGAGCAGTACTTC
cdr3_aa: CASSQTNSGGLSYEQYF

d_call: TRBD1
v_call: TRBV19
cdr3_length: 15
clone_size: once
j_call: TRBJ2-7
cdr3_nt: TGTGCCAGTAGTAAACAGGGGCCGAGGAAGGGGGAGCAGTACTTC
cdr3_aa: CASSKQGPRKGEQYF

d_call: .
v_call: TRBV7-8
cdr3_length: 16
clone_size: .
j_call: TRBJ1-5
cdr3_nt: TGTGCCAGCAGCTTAGAGGGTCTAGGAACTAATCAGCCCCAGCATTTT
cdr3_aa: CASSLEGLGTNQPQHF

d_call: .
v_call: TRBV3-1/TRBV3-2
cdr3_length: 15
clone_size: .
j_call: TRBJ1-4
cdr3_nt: TGTGCCAGCAGCCACCACTCGCCAAGGAGTGAAAAACTGTTTTTT
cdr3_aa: CASSHHSPRSEKLFF

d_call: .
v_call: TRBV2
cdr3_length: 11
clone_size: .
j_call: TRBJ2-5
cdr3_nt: TGTGCCAGCAAGGCGATGGAGACCCAGTACTTC
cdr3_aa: CASKAMETQYF

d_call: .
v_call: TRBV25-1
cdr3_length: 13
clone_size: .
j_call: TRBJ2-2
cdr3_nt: TGTGCCAGCCGAGGAGCGAACACCGGGGAGCTGTTTTTT
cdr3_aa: CASRGANTGELFF

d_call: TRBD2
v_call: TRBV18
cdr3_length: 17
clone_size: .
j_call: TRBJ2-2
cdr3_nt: TGTGCCAGCTCACCACCGATGGTAGCGGGAGGCACCGGGGAGCTGTTTTTT
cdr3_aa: CASSPPMVAGGTGELFF

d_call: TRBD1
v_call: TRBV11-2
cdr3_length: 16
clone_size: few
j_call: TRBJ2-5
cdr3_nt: TGTGCCAGCAGCTTAGTTGGCGCCAGGGGGCAAGAGACCCAGTACTTC
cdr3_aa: CASSLVGARGQETQYF

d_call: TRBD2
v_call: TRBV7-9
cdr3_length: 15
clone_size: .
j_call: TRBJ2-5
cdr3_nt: TGTGCCAGCAGCGGCGGGGGGGGAGGGCAAGAGACCCAGTACTTC
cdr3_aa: CASSGGGGGQETQYF

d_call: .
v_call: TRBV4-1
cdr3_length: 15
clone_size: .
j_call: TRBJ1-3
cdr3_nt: TGCGCCAGCAGCCAAGCGAAAACCTCTGGAAACACCATATATTTT
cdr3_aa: CASSQAKTSGNTIYF

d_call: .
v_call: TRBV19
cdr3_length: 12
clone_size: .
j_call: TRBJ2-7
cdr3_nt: TGTGCCAGTAGTATCCCAGGTTACGAGCAGTACTTC
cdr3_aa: CASSIPGYEQYF

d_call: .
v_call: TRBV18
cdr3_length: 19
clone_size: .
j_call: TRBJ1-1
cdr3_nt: TGTGCCAGCTCACTCTTTACCTCCCCACGCACGACGGGGAACACTGAAGCTTTCTTT
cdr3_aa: CASSLFTSPRTTGNTEAFF

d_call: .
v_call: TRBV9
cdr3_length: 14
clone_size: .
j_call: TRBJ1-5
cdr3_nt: TGTGCCAGCAGCGTCGGGGGTGGATATCAGCCCCAGCATTTT
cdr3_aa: CASSVGGGYQPQHF

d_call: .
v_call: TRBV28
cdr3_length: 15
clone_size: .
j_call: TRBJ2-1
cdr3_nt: TGTGCCAGCAGTCAATCCCAAGAGCGCTACAATGAGCAGTTCTTC
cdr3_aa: CASSQSQERYNEQFF

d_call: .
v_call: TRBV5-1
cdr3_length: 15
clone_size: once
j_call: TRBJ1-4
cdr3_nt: TGCGCCAGCAGCTTTTCGAAAGGAGAGCGGGAAAAACTGTTTTTT
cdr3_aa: CASSFSKGEREKLFF

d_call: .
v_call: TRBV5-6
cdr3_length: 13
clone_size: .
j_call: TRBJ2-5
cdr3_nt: TGTGCCAGCAGCCTAGGGACATTCGGGACCCAGTACTTC
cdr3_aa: CASSLGTFGTQYF

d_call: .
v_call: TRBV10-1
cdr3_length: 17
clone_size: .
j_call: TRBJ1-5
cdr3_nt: TGCGCCCTCTCAGGTTCCTCAATCCGCTATAGCAATCAGCCCCAGCATTTT
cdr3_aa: CALSGSSIRYSNQPQHF

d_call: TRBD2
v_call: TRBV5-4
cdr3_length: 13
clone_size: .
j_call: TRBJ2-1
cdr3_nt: TGTGCCAGCGGGACTAGCGGGAGTTATGAGCAGTTCTTC
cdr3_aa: CASGTSGSYEQFF

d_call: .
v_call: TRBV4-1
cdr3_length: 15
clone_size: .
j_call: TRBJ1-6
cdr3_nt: TGCGCCAGCAGCCAAGCACCAGGGTATAATTCACCCCTCCACTTT
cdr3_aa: CASSQAPGYNSPLHF

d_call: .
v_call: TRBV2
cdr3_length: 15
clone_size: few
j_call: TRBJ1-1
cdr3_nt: TGTGCCAGCAGTTATCTGACAGGTCAGAACACTGAAGCTTTCTTT
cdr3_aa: CASSYLTGQNTEAFF

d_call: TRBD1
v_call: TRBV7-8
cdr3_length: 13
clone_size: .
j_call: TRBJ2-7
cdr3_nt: TGTGCCAGCAGTCGGGACAGGACCTACGAGCAGTACTTC
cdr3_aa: CASSRDRTYEQYF

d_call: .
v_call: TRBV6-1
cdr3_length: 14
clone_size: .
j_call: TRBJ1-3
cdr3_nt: TGTGCCAGCAGTGAAGTCTTCTCTGGAAACACCATATATTTT
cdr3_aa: CASSEVFSGNTIYF

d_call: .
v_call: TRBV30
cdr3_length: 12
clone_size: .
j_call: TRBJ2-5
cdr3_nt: TGTGCTCATGGAGGGACTCACGGGCCCCAGTACTTC
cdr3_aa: CAHGGTHGPQYF

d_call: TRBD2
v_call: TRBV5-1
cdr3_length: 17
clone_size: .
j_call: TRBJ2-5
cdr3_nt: TGCGCCAGCAGCGAAAAGAGGCTAGCGGGGGTAGAAGAGACCCAGTACTTC
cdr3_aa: CASSEKRLAGVEETQYF

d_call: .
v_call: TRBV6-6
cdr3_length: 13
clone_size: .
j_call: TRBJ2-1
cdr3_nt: TGTGCCAGCAGCTCTACCGAACCGAATGAGCAGTTCTTC
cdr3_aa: CASSSTEPNEQFF

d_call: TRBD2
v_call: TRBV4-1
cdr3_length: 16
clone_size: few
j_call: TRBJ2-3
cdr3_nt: TGCGCCAGCAGTGTCAGCGGGGGGCCAAGCACAGATACGCAGTATTTT
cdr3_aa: CASSVSGGPSTDTQYF

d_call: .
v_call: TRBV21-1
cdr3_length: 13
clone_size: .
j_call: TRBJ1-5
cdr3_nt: TGTGCCAGCGTGCCCTGGCTGGGTCAGCCCCAGCATTTT
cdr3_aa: CASVPWLGQPQHF

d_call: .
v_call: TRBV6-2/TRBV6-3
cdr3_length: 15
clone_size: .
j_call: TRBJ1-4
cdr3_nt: TGTGCCAGCAGTTACTACCCGGGGGCGCGTGAAAAACTGTTTTTT
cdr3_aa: CASSYYPGAREKLFF

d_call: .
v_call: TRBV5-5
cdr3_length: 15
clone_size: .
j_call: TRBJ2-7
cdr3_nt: TGTGCCAGCAGCTTGGTTCATATTGGGACCTACGAGCAGTACTTC
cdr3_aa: CASSLVHIGTYEQYF

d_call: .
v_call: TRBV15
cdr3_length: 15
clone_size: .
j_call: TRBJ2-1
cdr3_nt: TGTGCCACCAGCCTGGGACCACGGGGGTACAATGAGCAGTTCTTC
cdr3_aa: CATSLGPRGYNEQFF

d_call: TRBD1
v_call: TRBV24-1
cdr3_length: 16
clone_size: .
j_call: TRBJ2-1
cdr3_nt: TGTGCCACCAGTGATCCCACAGGGGGATTTTACAATGAGCAGTTCTTC
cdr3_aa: CATSDPTGGFYNEQFF

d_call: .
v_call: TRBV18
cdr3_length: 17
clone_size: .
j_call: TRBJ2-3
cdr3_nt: TGTGCCAGCTCACCATCCGTTTTCGGGAGAGGGAGAGATACGCAGTATTTT
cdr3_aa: CASSPSVFGRGRDTQYF

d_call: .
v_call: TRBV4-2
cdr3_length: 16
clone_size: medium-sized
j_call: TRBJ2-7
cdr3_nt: TGTGCCAGCAGCCAAGAACCCACAGGGTCCTTTCGCGAGCAGTACTTC
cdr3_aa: CASSQEPTGSFREQYF

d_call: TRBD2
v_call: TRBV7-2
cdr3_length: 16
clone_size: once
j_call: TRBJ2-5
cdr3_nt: TGTGCCAGCAGCTTGGCCATAGCGGGAGGGATAGAGACCCAGTACTTC
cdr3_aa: CASSLAIAGGIETQYF